The 10 T cell receptor beta chains presented below share a single source sample, sequenced in a study of blood T cell repertoires in COVID-19. Sequenced by immunoSEQ multiplex PCR; TCRdb stores in-frame clones only, minus some. This repertoire shows approximately 500,000 clones, roughly 89% found once; its top ten account for roughly 0.92%. The material sequenced was peripheral blood. Receptors originate from a man aged 18 to 30 with COVID-19, enrolled during active disease.

This chain joins TRBV18 and TRBJ2-3; tentatively, D is TRBD2 (5 bases). Trimming cost V 6 bases and J 1 base, with 11 bases left between them. Looked up from germline, CDR1 is KGHSH and CDR2 is LQKENI. This CDR3 has 14 amino acids. The CDR3 is CASSRGGGTDTQYF. DNA for the CDR3: TGTGCCAGCTCGCGCGGAGGCGGCACAGATACGCAGTATTTT.

This clone was counted a single time. V gene TRBV6-5 combines with J gene TRBJ2-5, with a possible D match to TRBD1 (5 bases). This CDR3 is built from 12 residues. The germline V and J ends were trimmed by 7 bases and 0 bases, with 6 bases remaining between them. CDR1 is MNHEY and CDR2 is SVGAGI in the germline V gene. CDR3 nucleotides: TGTGCCAGCAAGGGGTACCAAGAGACCCAGTACTTC. Residues: CASKGYQETQYF.

The genes are TRBV9 and TRBJ2-7; 9 bases align to TRBD1. The germline CDR1 and CDR2 sequences are SGDLS and YYNGEE. The ends lost 3 bases at V and 7 bases at J; junction bases unmatched: 11. The CDR3 is made up of 15 amino acids. The CDR3, as DNA: TGTGCCAGCAGCGAGGGAACAGGGGGCAGGGGGGAGCAGTACTTC. It translates to CASSEGTGGRGEQYF.

This clone occurred once. The chain recombines TRBV19 with TRBJ1-1; 8 bases agree with TRBD1. The CDR3 runs to 15 residues. CDR1 is LNHDA, CDR2 SQIVND, per germline (reference sequence). J gave up 2 bases and V 2 bases, and 4 bases lay outside the gene matches. CDR3 bases: TGTGCCAGTAGTATAAGCGGGACAGGAAACACTGAAGCTTTCTTT. The encoded protein is CASSISGTGNTEAFF. Looking up the rest from reference TRBV19 and TRBJ1-1 gives the full variable domain: DGGITQSPKYLFRKEGQNVTLSCEQNLNHDAMYWYRQDPGQGLRLIYYSQIVNDFQKGDIAEGYSVSREKKESFPLTVTSAQKNPTAFYLCASSISGTGNTEAFFGQGTRLTVV.

V usage is TRBV14 and J usage is TRBJ2-3, with D perhaps matching TRBD2 (7 bases). CDR1 and CDR2 from the germline V gene are SGHDN and FVKESK. The CDR3 extends over 14 amino acids. The V end lost 7 bases, the J end lost 2 bases, and 13 bases lay between the germline ends. The CDR3 DNA reads TGTGCCAGCAACTTTCGGGGGGCCACAGATACGCAGTATTTT. This codes for CASNFRGATDTQYF.

Here the CDR3 reads CASSNFGTDTQYF. CDR3 sequence (DNA): TGTGCCAGCAGTAACTTCGGCACAGATACGCAGTATTTT. This chain links TRBV2 with TRBJ2-3, with D hard to call. In germline, CDR1 is SNHLY, CDR2 FYNNEI. Trimming pared 5 bases from V and 1 base from J, leaving 7 bases between. This CDR3 comprises 13 residues.

The gene calls are TRBV4-1 and TRBJ2-4, with 13 bases identical to TRBD2. V dropped 3 bases and J dropped 0; count of bases not matched to a gene: 8. The CDR3 spans 19 residues. Germline CDR1 is MGHRA and CDR2 is YSYEKL. The CDR3 spells CASSHPGTSGALAKNIQYF. The CDR3 bases are TGCGCCAGCAGCCACCCCGGGACTAGCGGGGCCCTAGCCAAAAACATTCAGTACTTC.

This chain links TRBV5-1 with TRBJ2-2; TRBD1 matches 10 bases. The germline V gene has CDR1 SGHRS and CDR2 YFSETQ. Losses at the gene ends were 3 bases for V and 5 bases for J; bases not matched to a gene: 4. The CDR3 has 15 amino acids. The CDR3 region has the DNA TGCGCCAGCAGCTGGGGACAGGGGTGGACCGGGGAGCTGTTTTTT. Its translation: CASSWGQGWTGELFF.

This clone appeared once. The chain recombines TRBV3-1 (or the pseudogene TRBV3-2) with TRBJ1-2, with D possibly being TRBD1 (6 bases). Trimming removed 0 bases at V and 5 bases at J, with 10 bases between. CDR1 and CDR2 (germline): LGHDT, YNNKEL (reference sequence). The length of the CDR3 is 14 residues. The CDR3 reads CASSQDRGMYGYTF. The DNA for the CDR3 is TGTGCCAGCAGCCAAGACAGGGGAATGTATGGCTACACCTTC.

V and J are TRBV19 and TRBJ2-2; D not resolved. CDR1 and CDR2 from the germline V gene are LNHDA and SQIVND (reference sequence). This CDR3 comprises 12 residues. V lost 6 bases and J lost 7, with 9 bases in between. CDR3 in amino acids: CASSIGGGELFF. The CDR3 DNA sequence: TGTGCCAGTAGCATCGGCGGCGGGGAGCTGTTTTTT.